What follows are 29 T cell receptor beta chains derived from one specimen sequenced in a study of blood T cell repertoires in COVID-19 (dated by TCRdb to 2020 to 2021). Library generation was performed with the immunoSEQ multiplex PCR assay. This is the immuneACCESS table as TCRdb keeps it, with only in-frame sequences that have V and J called. A part of the clones is gone; compared with another copy, unresolved V genes explain less than half, and the rest is unexplained. This sample is represented by almost 400,000 clones; 88% of them were singletons. The biggest ten clones account for around 0.97% of the sample. Sequencing used PBMCs or T cells enriched from blood (not recorded which). Receptors originate from a woman between 25 and 40 years old with acute COVID-19.

The chain is built from TRBV20-1 and TRBJ1-4, with 9 bases aligning to TRBD1. The CDR3 is 13 residues long. The V gene end was trimmed by 3 bases and the J gene end by 8 bases; junction bases not matched to a gene: 4. The germline V gene has CDR1 DFQATT and CDR2 SNEGSKA (reference sequence). Here the CDR3 reads CSASTGGREKLFF. In DNA form, the CDR3 reads TGCAGTGCTAGTACAGGGGGCCGGGAAAAACTGTTTTTT.

The J gene is TRBJ2-7, the V gene TRBV5-1; D gene ambiguous. Germline V gene data show CDR1 as SGHRS and CDR2 as YFSETQ. CDR3 length equals 13 residues. V was clipped by 2 bases and J by 1 base, with 7 bases between them. The CDR3 here is CASSFPGSYEQYF. CDR3 coding DNA: TGCGCCAGCAGCTTCCCGGGTTCCTACGAGCAGTACTTC.

The chain couples TRBV9 to TRBJ1-5, with 9 bases identical to TRBD1. The CDR3 loop spans 13 amino acids. Losses at the gene ends were 3 bases for V and 7 bases for J; bases not matched to a gene: 2. Looked up from germline, CDR1 is SGDLS and CDR2 is YYNGEE. The CDR3 region is CASSGTGEQPQHF. CDR3 sequence (DNA): TGTGCCAGCAGCGGGACAGGGGAACAGCCCCAGCATTTT.

J is TRBJ1-1 and V is TRBV3-1 (or the pseudogene TRBV3-2); 8 nucleotides align to TRBD1. The CDR3 runs to 16 residues. Germline CDR1 reads LGHDT; CDR2 reads YNNKEL (reference sequence). V trimming: 1 base; J trimming: 8 bases; junction bases outside the gene matches: 12. The CDR3 DNA sequence: TGTGCCAGCAGCCAAGGCCGGCAGGGGGCAACAAGGGAAGCTTTCTTT. Its translation is CASSQGRQGATREAFF.

This CDR3 is CASSPRTENTEAFF. CDR3 in DNA: TGTGCCAGCAGCCCAAGGACAGAAAACACTGAAGCTTTCTTT. The chain recombines TRBV9 with TRBJ1-1; perhaps TRBD1 as D (6 bases). Germline lookup yields CDR1 SGDLS and CDR2 YYNGEE. The CDR3 sequence is 14 residues long. The V gene lost 4 bases and the J gene lost 2 bases, with 12 bases spanning the gap.

V is TRBV7-8 and J is TRBJ2-7, with D tentatively TRBD1 (5 bases). The ends were cut back, 5 bases at V and 1 base at J, with 18 bases in the middle. Per the germline V gene, CDR1 is SGHVS and CDR2 is FQNEAQ. The CDR3 runs to 16 residues. The CDR3 nucleotides are TGTGCCAGCAGCCCAAGACAGACCATAAAATCCTACGAGCAGTACTTC. Translated: CASSPRQTIKSYEQYF.

The gene calls are TRBV6-1 and TRBJ1-2; D is possibly TRBD1 (6 bases). The CDR3 totals 14 residues. CDR1 MNHNS and CDR2 SASEGT come from the germline V gene. Deletions cut 2 bases from V and 4 bases from J, with 11 bases between. In nucleotides, the CDR3 is TGTGCCAGCAGTGAACTGAGGACAGCCTATGGCTACACCTTC. Translated: CASSELRTAYGYTF.

In DNA form, the CDR3 reads TGTGCCAGCAGCTTCAGGGGGCCTGGCTACGAGCAGTACTTC. Translated, it gives CASSFRGPGYEQYF. V usage is TRBV5-6 and J usage is TRBJ2-7, with 8 positions matching TRBD1. The CDR3 runs 14 residues. The V gene end was trimmed by 2 bases and the J gene end by 3 bases; junction bases not matched to a gene: 4. The germline V gene encodes CDR1 SGHDT and CDR2 YYEEEE.

This clone turned up a few times. The chain combines TRBV21-1 with TRBJ1-1. TRBV21-1 is an annotated pseudogene. This CDR3 has 14 residues. CDR3 nucleotide sequence: TGTGCCAGCAGCAACCGCTTTGAGGGAACTGAAGCTTTCTTT. Translated: CASSNRFEGTEAFF.

The rearrangement joins TRBV5-1 to TRBJ1-2, with D hard to call. V lost 3 bases to trimming and J lost 6 bases, with 15 bases between them. The CDR3 is 14 residues long. Per the germline V gene, CDR1 is SGHRS and CDR2 is YFSETQ. CDR3 coding DNA: TGCGCCAGCAGCTCGCAACCAGGAGGGAATGGCTACACCTTC. The encoded protein is CASSSQPGGNGYTF.

The gene calls are TRBV2 and TRBJ1-2, with 10 bases identical to TRBD1. The CDR3 spans 15 residues. The junction had 5 bases not matched to a gene; V was cut back by 6 bases and J by 1 base. Germline loops: CDR1 SNHLY, CDR2 FYNNEI. CDR3 nucleotides: TGTGCCAGCAGAGGAGGACAGGGGGTTAACTATGGCTACACCTTC. The encoded protein is CASRGGQGVNYGYTF. The whole variable domain, remainder taken from reference TRBV2 and TRBJ1-2, is EPEVTQTPSHQVTQMGQEVILRCVPISNHLYFYWYRQILGQKVEFLVSFYNNEISEKSEIFDDQFSVERPDGSNFTLKIRSTKLEDSAMYFCASRGGQGVNYGYTFGSGTRLTVV.

This clone has a single count. The chain joins TRBV6-2 or TRBV6-3 to TRBJ2-2, with D possibly matching TRBD1 (6 bases). V was cut by 6 bases and J by 0 bases, with 11 bases left in between. The CDR3 has 15 residues. Germline V gene lookup returns CDR1 MNHEY and CDR2 SVGEGT. The CDR3: CASSRGAPNTGELFF. The CDR3 DNA reads as TGTGCCAGCAGCAGGGGCGCACCGAACACCGGGGAGCTGTTTTTT.

The chain links TRBV6-5 to TRBJ1-1, with a weak D call TRBD1 (5 bases). Germline lookup yields CDR1 MNHEY and CDR2 SVGAGI. V was pared by 9 bases and J by 4 bases, with 12 bases between. The CDR3 has 12 residues. The chain's CDR3 is CASGGRITEAFF. For the CDR3, the DNA is TGTGCCAGTGGGGGGAGGATCACTGAAGCTTTCTTT.

This rearrangement joins TRBV24-1 to TRBJ1-4; D call uncertain. The CDR3 is made up of 13 amino acids. Germline values: CDR1 KGHDR, CDR2 SFDVKD. Trimming shortened V by 4 bases and J by 8 bases, and 10 bases separated the two germline ends. This chain's CDR3 is CATSEGRREKLFF. DNA of the CDR3: TGTGCCACCAGTGAAGGTCGGCGGGAAAAACTGTTTTTT.

V usage is TRBV29-1 and J usage is TRBJ2-7; possible D gene TRBD1, 6 bases. Per the germline V gene, CDR1 is SQVTM and CDR2 is ANQGSEA. Trimming took 6 bases from V and 2 from J, leaving 14 bases between them. This CDR3 is 13 amino acids long. The CDR3 is CSVLPQGPYEQYF. CDR3 in DNA: TGCAGCGTCCTCCCGCAGGGGCCCTACGAGCAGTACTTC.

This chain connects TRBV29-1 to TRBJ2-7, with D tentatively TRBD2 (5 bases). V dropped 6 bases and J dropped 4 bases, with 16 bases sitting between them. Germline assignment: CDR1 SQVTM and CDR2 ANQGSEA. This CDR3 has 13 amino acids. The CDR3 bases are TGCAGCGTCCGGTCAAACTCGGGGTACGAGCAGTACTTC. Protein sequence: CSVRSNSGYEQYF.

J is TRBJ2-7 and V is TRBV7-8; D is possibly TRBD1 (5 bases). CDR1 SGHVS and CDR2 FQNEAQ come from the germline V gene. Trimming stripped 5 bases from V and 5 bases from J, with 10 bases between. CDR3 size: 12 residues. This CDR3 reads CASSPRTNEQYF. The CDR3 nucleotides read TGTGCCAGCAGCCCCCGGACAAACGAGCAGTACTTC.

This sequence joins TRBV3-1 (or the pseudogene TRBV3-2) and TRBJ2-7; 8 nucleotides align to TRBD2. Germline V lookup: CDR1 LGHDT, CDR2 YNNKEL (reference sequence). This CDR3 is built from 16 residues. The V gene end was trimmed by 4 bases and the J gene end by 0 bases; junction bases not matched to a gene: 8. The CDR3 here is CASSPPLAGNSYEQYF. In DNA form, the CDR3 reads TGTGCCAGCAGCCCACCCTTAGCGGGAAACTCCTACGAGCAGTACTTC.

The rearrangement uses TRBV2 and TRBJ1-3; D possibly corresponds to TRBD1 (6 bases). The CDR3 consists of 16 residues. Trimming stripped 5 bases from V and 4 bases from J, with 18 bases between. Germline CDR1 and CDR2: SNHLY and FYNNEI. The CDR3 loop reads CASSYLRGAQGNTIYF. Written as DNA, the CDR3 is TGTGCCAGCAGTTATCTACGGGGGGCGCAGGGAAACACCATATATTTT.

In this sample, this clone turned up once. The CDR3: CASSSRGGSVSITGELFF. In DNA, the CDR3 is TGTGCCAGCAGCTCTCGAGGAGGGAGTGTTTCGATTACCGGGGAGCTGTTTTTT. The chain links TRBV7-6 to TRBJ2-2, with D possibly TRBD2 on 6 matching bases. V gave up 4 bases and J gave up 5 bases, with 23 bases separating them. Germline lookup yields CDR1 SGHVS and CDR2 FNYEAQ. The CDR3 contains 18 residues.

The CDR3 reads CASSLGSGEPYEQYF. CDR3 in DNA: TGTGCCAGCAGCTTAGGATCAGGGGAACCCTACGAGCAGTACTTC. The J gene is TRBJ2-7, the V gene TRBV7-9, with D possibly TRBD1 on 6 matching bases. Germline V lookup: CDR1 SEHNR, CDR2 FQNEAQ (reference sequence). This CDR3 spans 15 amino acids. Trimming took 1 base from V and 2 from J, leaving 12 bases between them.

A single count supports this clone. The chain couples TRBV29-1 to TRBJ1-5, with D maybe TRBD1 (6 bases). The CDR3 is 14 amino acids. Germline-derived CDR1 and CDR2 are SQVTM and ANQGSEA. Trimming pared 7 bases from V and 0 bases from J, leaving 13 bases between. The CDR3: CSEKRQDSNQPQHF. DNA of the CDR3: TGCAGCGAAAAAAGACAGGATAGCAATCAGCCCCAGCATTTT. The variable domain in full, with the rest retrieved from reference TRBV29-1 and TRBJ1-5, is SAVISQKPSRDICQRGTSLTIQCQVDSQVTMMFWYRQQPGQSLTLIATANQGSEATYESGFVIDKFPISRPNLTFSTLTVSNMSPEDSSIYLCSEKRQDSNQPQHFGDGTRLSIL.

The chain couples TRBV19 to TRBJ1-6, with TRBD1 matching over 9 bases. This CDR3 has 16 amino acids. J was trimmed by 6 bases and V by 2 bases; bases with no gene match: 5. In germline, CDR1 is LNHDA, CDR2 SQIVND (reference sequence). In DNA form, the CDR3 reads TGTGCCAGTAGTATAAGCCCGACAGGGGGTAATTCACCCCTCCACTTT. Translating it yields CASSISPTGGNSPLHF. Based on the CDR3 plus reference TRBV19 and TRBJ1-6, the full variable domain is DGGITQSPKYLFRKEGQNVTLSCEQNLNHDAMYWYRQDPGQGLRLIYYSQIVNDFQKGDIAEGYSVSREKKESFPLTVTSAQKNPTAFYLCASSISPTGGNSPLHFGNGTRLTVT.

This clone was observed a handful of times. The rearrangement joins TRBV20-1 to TRBJ1-3, with D tentatively TRBD1 (6 bases). Looked up from germline, CDR1 is DFQATT and CDR2 is SNEGSKA (reference sequence). Trimming left V 1 base short and J 9 bases short, with 7 bases between. The CDR3 length is 11 residues. DNA for the CDR3: TGCAGTGCTAGAGTACAGGGCACCATATATTTT. This codes for CSARVQGTIYF.

The J gene is TRBJ1-1, the V gene TRBV5-1, with D perhaps matching TRBD1 (6 bases). Germline V lookup: CDR1 SGHRS, CDR2 YFSETQ. Trimming removed 4 bases from V and 4 bases from J, with 14 bases in between. This CDR3 has 14 amino acids. CDR3: CASSGRGLGTEAFF. The CDR3 DNA reads as TGCGCCAGCAGCGGCAGGGGCTTAGGCACTGAAGCTTTCTTT.

The chain has TRBV11-1 and TRBJ2-7, with 7 bases matching TRBD1. CDR3 length equals 14 residues. The J segment lost 1 base and the V segment lost 6 bases, leaving 6 bases of the junction unmatched. Looked up from germline, CDR1 is SGHAT and CDR2 is FQDESV (reference sequence). The CDR3 here is CASSFGQVSYEQYF. The CDR3 region has the DNA TGTGCCAGCAGTTTCGGACAGGTTTCCTACGAGCAGTACTTC.

The chain links TRBV7-6 to TRBJ2-3; TRBD2 is a possible D gene (7 bases). The germline V gene encodes CDR1 SGHVS and CDR2 FNYEAQ. The V end was cut by 5 bases, the J end by 0 bases, with 15 bases between. The CDR3 loop spans 16 amino acids. The CDR3 DNA reads TGTGCCAGCAGCGCCTGGGGGGGCCCTAGCACAGATACGCAGTATTTT. Its protein is CASSAWGGPSTDTQYF.

This rearrangement joins TRBV29-1 to TRBJ1-2; TRBD1 is a possible D gene (6 bases). The germline gives CDR1 SQVTM, CDR2 ANQGSEA. V gave up 3 bases and J gave up 5 bases, with 10 bases separating them. The CDR3 runs 12 residues. The CDR3 loop reads CSVDGGRYGYTF. The CDR3 coding sequence is TGCAGCGTTGACGGGGGGCGGTATGGCTACACCTTC.

The chain uses TRBV5-1 and TRBJ2-7; D may be TRBD2 (6 bases). Germline V lookup: CDR1 SGHRS, CDR2 YFSETQ. Trimming shortened V by 1 base and J by 6 bases, and 11 bases separated the two germline ends. The CDR3 contains 13 residues. In DNA form, the CDR3 reads TGCGCCAGCAGCTTGTTAAGCGGGTTCGAGCAGTACTTC. It translates to CASSLLSGFEQYF.